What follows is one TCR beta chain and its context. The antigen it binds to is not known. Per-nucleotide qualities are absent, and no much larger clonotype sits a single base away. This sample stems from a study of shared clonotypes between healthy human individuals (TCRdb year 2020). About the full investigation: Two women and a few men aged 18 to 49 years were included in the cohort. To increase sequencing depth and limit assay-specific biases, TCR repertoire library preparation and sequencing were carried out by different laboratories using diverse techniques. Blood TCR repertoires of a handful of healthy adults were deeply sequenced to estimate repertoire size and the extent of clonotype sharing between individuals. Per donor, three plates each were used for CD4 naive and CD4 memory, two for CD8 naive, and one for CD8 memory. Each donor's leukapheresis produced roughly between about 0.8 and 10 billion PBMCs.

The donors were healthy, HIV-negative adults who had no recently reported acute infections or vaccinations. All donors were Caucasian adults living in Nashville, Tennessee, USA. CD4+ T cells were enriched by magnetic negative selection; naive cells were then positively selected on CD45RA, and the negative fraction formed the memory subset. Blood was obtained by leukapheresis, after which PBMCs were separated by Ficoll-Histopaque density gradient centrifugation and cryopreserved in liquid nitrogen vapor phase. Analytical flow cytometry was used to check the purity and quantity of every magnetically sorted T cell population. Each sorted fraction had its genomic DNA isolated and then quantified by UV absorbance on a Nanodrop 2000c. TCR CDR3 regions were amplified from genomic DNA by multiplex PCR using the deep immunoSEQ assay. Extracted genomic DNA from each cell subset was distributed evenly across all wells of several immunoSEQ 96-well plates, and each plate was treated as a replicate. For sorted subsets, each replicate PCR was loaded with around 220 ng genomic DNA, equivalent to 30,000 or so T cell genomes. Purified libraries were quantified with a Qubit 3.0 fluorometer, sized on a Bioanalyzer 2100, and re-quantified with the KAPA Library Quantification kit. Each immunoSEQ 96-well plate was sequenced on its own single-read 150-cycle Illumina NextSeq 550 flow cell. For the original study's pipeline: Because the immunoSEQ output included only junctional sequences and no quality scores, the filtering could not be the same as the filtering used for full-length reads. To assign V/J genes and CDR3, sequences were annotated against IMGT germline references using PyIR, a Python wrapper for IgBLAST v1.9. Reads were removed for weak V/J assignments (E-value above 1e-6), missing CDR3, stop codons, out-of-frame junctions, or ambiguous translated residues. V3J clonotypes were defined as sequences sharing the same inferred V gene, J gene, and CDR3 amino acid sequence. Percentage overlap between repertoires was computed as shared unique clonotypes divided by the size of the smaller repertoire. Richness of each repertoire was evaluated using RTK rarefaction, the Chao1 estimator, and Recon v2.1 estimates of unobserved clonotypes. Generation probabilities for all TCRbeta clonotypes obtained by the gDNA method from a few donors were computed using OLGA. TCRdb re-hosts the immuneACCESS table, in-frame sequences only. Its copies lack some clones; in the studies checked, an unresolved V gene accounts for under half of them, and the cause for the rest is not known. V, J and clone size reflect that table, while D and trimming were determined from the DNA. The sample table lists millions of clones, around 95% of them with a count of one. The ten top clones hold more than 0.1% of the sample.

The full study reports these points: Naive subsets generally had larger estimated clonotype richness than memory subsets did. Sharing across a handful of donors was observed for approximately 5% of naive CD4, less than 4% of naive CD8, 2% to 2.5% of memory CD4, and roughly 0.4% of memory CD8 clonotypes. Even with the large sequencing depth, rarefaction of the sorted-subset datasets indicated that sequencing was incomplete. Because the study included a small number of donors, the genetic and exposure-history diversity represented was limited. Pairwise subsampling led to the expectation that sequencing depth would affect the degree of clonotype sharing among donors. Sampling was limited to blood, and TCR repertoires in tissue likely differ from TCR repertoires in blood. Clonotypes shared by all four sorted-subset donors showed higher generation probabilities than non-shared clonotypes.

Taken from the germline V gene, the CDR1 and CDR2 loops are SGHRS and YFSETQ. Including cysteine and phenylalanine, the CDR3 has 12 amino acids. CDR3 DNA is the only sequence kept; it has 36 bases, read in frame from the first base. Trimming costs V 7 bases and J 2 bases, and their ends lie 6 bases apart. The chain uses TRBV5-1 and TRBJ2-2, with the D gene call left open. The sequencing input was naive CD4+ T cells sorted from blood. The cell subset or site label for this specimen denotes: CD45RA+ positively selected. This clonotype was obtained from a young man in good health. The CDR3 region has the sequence CASYKNTGELFF. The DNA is TGCGCCAGCTATAAAAACACCGGGGAGCTGTTTTTT.